Below, 30 T cell receptor beta chains from the same sample are listed, as sequenced in a study of shared clonotypes between healthy human individuals. Method: immunoSEQ multiplex PCR; TCRdb's copy keeps in-frame clones and lacks some. The sample lists about 470,000 clones, about four fifths occurring once. Sequences were obtained from PBMCs. Source of these receptors: a middle-aged woman in good health. Some clones in this sample may be carry-over from other donors' samples.

This clone is a singleton in its sample. V is TRBV5-1 and J is TRBJ2-1; 9 bases agree with TRBD2. CDR1 is SGHRS and CDR2 is YFSETQ in the germline V gene. CDR3 size: 17 residues. Unmatched junction bases numbered 7, after V lost 0 bases and J lost 3 bases. Written as DNA, the CDR3 is TGCGCCAGCAGCTTGGGAGGGCTAGCGGGGATCTACAATGAGCAGTTCTTC. Translation: CASSLGGLAGIYNEQFF.

The chain combines TRBV6-1 with TRBJ1-5, with 7 bases that match TRBD1. Germline V lookup: CDR1 MNHNS, CDR2 SASEGT. V gave up 6 bases and J gave up 7 bases; unmatched junction bases: 9. The CDR3 extends over 14 amino acids. CDR3 in amino acids: CASSPQGGDQPQHF. The CDR3 nucleotides read TGTGCCAGCAGCCCTCAGGGGGGTGACCAGCCCCAGCATTTT.

V gene TRBV5-4 combines with J gene TRBJ1-2, with 11 nucleotides matching TRBD1. V dropped 3 bases and J dropped 8; count of bases not matched to a gene: 9. This CDR3 has 15 residues. Germline V gene lookup returns CDR1 SGHNT and CDR2 YYREEE (reference sequence). Here the CDR3 reads CASSWPGQGVEGYTF. Here the CDR3 DNA reads TGTGCCAGCAGCTGGCCGGGACAGGGGGTGGAGGGCTACACCTTC.

The chain is built from TRBV5-1 and TRBJ2-3; D possibly corresponds to TRBD2 (7 bases). V lost 0 bases and J lost 5, with 10 bases in between. The CDR3 covers 14 residues. Germline CDR1 is SGHRS and CDR2 is YFSETQ. The CDR3 sequence is CASSLEGGQDTQYF. CDR3 bases: TGCGCCAGCAGCTTGGAGGGGGGGCAAGATACGCAGTATTTT.

V is TRBV11-2 and J is TRBJ2-7; D may be TRBD1 (5 bases). This CDR3 spans 15 amino acids. V lost 5 bases and J lost 1, with 15 bases in between. Germline V gene sequence: CDR1 SGHAT, CDR2 FQNNGV. CDR3 sequence (DNA): TGTGCCAGCAGCCCAGGGTGGGGTGGATCCTACGAGCAGTACTTC. It is translated as CASSPGWGGSYEQYF.

CDR3: CASSSRLAGGTDTQYF. The CDR3 DNA follows: TGTGCCAGCAGTTCCCGACTAGCGGGAGGCACAGATACGCAGTATTTT. The rearrangement links TRBV27 to TRBJ2-3, with 12 bases that match TRBD2. Looked up from germline, CDR1 is MNHEY and CDR2 is SMNVEV (reference sequence). The CDR3 runs to 16 residues. V lost 4 bases and J lost 1; bases outside the gene matches: 3.

This clone occurred once. The chain uses TRBV7-3 and TRBJ2-3; D might be TRBD2 (6 bases). CDR3 size: 14 residues. V was shortened by 5 bases and J by 0 bases, with 9 bases between the two germline ends. The germline gives CDR1 SGHTA, CDR2 FQGTGA. The CDR3 loop reads CASSLRESTDTQYF. The CDR3 bases are TGTGCCAGCAGCCTCCGGGAGAGCACAGATACGCAGTATTTT.

The V gene is TRBV18, the J gene TRBJ2-7; 7 positions match TRBD1. The CDR3 covers 15 residues. Germline CDR1 is KGHSH and CDR2 is LQKENI. V shed 3 bases, J shed 3 bases, and the junction held 8 bases outside the gene matches. The CDR3 DNA is TGTGCCAGCTCACCCCCAGGGGGTAGCTACTACGAGCAGTACTTC. Protein sequence: CASSPPGGSYYEQYF.

V is TRBV30 and J is TRBJ1-4; 10 bases align to TRBD1. V was pared by 4 bases and J by 7 bases, with 3 bases of the junction left unmatched. Germline V gene data show CDR1 as GTSNPN and CDR2 as SVGIG (reference sequence). The CDR3 extends over 13 amino acids. CDR3 DNA sequence: TGTGCCTGGAACCGGGACAGGGGTGAAAAACTGTTTTTT. It is translated as CAWNRDRGEKLFF.

The chain couples TRBV11-2 to TRBJ1-1; possibly TRBD1 for D (6 bases). V lost 1 base and J 7 bases, leaving 10 bases between the germline ends. The CDR3 is made up of 13 amino acids. Germline V gene lookup returns CDR1 SGHAT and CDR2 FQNNGV. CDR3 sequence reads: CASSLVLQGEAFF. The DNA for the CDR3 is TGTGCCAGCAGCTTAGTTTTACAGGGTGAAGCTTTCTTT.

V is TRBV2 and J is TRBJ2-3; TRBD2 agrees at 12 bases. Germline-derived CDR1 and CDR2 are SNHLY and FYNNEI. This CDR3 contains 16 residues. J was trimmed by 5 bases and V by 3 bases; bases with no gene match: 6. CDR3 in amino acids: CASSDRLAGVIDTQYF. The CDR3 DNA follows: TGTGCCAGCAGTGATAGACTAGCGGGAGTAATAGATACGCAGTATTTT.

Concerning this clone: One end of the junction varies from germline; a read error may be responsible. Distinct nucleotide sequences in the sample also encode this CDR3. The CDR3 loop is CSVGTGDTEAFF. CDR3 DNA: TGCAGCGTCGGGACAGGGGACACTGAAGCCTTCTTT. The chain joins TRBV29-1 to TRBJ1-1; 10 positions match TRBD1. Germline V gene data show CDR1 as SQVTM and CDR2 as ANQGSEA. The CDR3 covers 12 residues.

The chain carries TRBV7-9 and TRBJ1-2, with 10 bases lining up with TRBD1. The germline gives CDR1 SEHNR, CDR2 FQNEAQ (reference sequence). There are 16 residues in the CDR3. J lost 7 bases, V lost 4 bases, and 12 bases had no gene match. CDR3 sequence: CASSYDTATGGGGYTF. CDR3 nucleotides: TGTGCCAGCAGCTACGATACCGCGACAGGGGGCGGTGGCTACACCTTC.

This chain links TRBV6-5 with TRBJ2-1, with TRBD2 as a possible D gene (6 bases). The CDR3 sequence is 13 residues long. Germline V gene lookup returns CDR1 MNHEY and CDR2 SVGAGI. V shed 6 bases and J shed 9 bases, with 15 bases lying between them. The chain's CDR3 is CASSPAASAEQFF. As DNA, the CDR3 is TGTGCCAGCAGCCCCGCTGCTAGCGCTGAGCAGTTCTTC.

The rearrangement joins TRBV29-1 to TRBJ2-7; possible D gene TRBD1, 5 bases. The germline V and J ends were trimmed by 4 bases and 0 bases, with 7 bases remaining between them. The CDR3 loop spans 12 amino acids. CDR1 is SQVTM, CDR2 ANQGSEA, per germline. CDR3 coding DNA: TGCAGCGTTGTTGACAGCTCCTACGAGCAGTACTTC. Amino acid sequence: CSVVDSSYEQYF.

The chain links TRBV7-3 to TRBJ1-3; D is perhaps TRBD1 (5 bases). The CDR3 is 13 amino acids. Germline V CDR1 and CDR2: SGHTA, FQGTGA. V dropped 8 bases and J dropped 0 bases, with 8 bases sitting between them. This CDR3 reads CASGGSSGNTIYF. The CDR3 bases are TGTGCCAGCGGGGGGTCCTCTGGAAACACCATATATTTT.

J is TRBJ2-1 and V is TRBV18, with 8 nucleotides matching TRBD1. The CDR3 consists of 17 residues. V lost 4 bases to trimming and J lost 2 bases; unmatched junction nucleotides: 10. Germline loops: CDR1 KGHSH, CDR2 LQKENI. The CDR3 is CASSLAPTGATYNEQFF. CDR3 bases: TGTGCCAGCTCACTGGCACCGACAGGGGCAACCTACAATGAGCAGTTCTTC.

The CDR3 DNA reads TGCGCCAGCAGCTTCCTAAGGACAGGGACAGATACGCAGTATTTT. It is translated as CASSFLRTGTDTQYF. The V and J genes are TRBV5-1 and TRBJ2-3, with TRBD1 matching over 8 bases. Germline V gives CDR1 SGHRS, CDR2 YFSETQ. V shed 2 bases, J shed 3 bases, and the junction held 5 bases outside the gene matches. The CDR3 extends over 15 amino acids.

The chain recombines TRBV14 with TRBJ1-1; D uncertain. The germline V gene encodes CDR1 SGHDN and CDR2 FVKESK. The CDR3 covers 11 residues. Trimming took off 5 bases at V and 5 bases at J, with 6 bases between the two ends. CDR3 residues: CASSKTTEAFF. The CDR3 bases are TGTGCCAGCAGCAAGACAACTGAAGCTTTCTTT.

This chain links TRBV7-3 with TRBJ1-1; 7 positions agree with TRBD1. The V gene end was trimmed by 5 bases and the J gene end by 5 bases; junction bases not matched to a gene: 11. Germline CDR1 SGHTA, CDR2 FQGTGA. The CDR3 loop spans 15 amino acids. The CDR3 sequence is CASSPAGGVGTEAFF. The CDR3 region has the DNA TGTGCCAGCAGCCCAGCAGGGGGGGTGGGAACTGAAGCTTTCTTT.

Only a few counts were recorded for this clone. The chain combines TRBV29-1 with TRBJ1-1; D ambiguous. The CDR3 contains 12 residues. The germline V gene has CDR1 SQVTM and CDR2 ANQGSEA. V lost 5 bases, J lost 1 base, and 8 bases lay in between. The CDR3 bases are TGCAGCGTTTCCCGATCGAACACTGAAGCTTTCTTT. Protein product: CSVSRSNTEAFF.

The chain links TRBV4-1 to TRBJ2-3; 8 bases line up with TRBD2. From germline, CDR1 is MGHRA and CDR2 YSYEKL. CDR3 length: 15 amino acids. Trimming took 2 bases from V and 3 from J; bases not matched to a gene: 4. The CDR3 DNA reads as TGCGCCAGCAGCCAAATCGCGGGAGGTACAGATACGCAGTATTTT. It encodes CASSQIAGGTDTQYF.

The chain has TRBV7-3 and TRBJ2-3, with 10 bases matching TRBD2. The CDR3 runs to 15 residues. The trim removed 3 bases at V and 0 bases at J, leaving 0 bases unmatched. Germline CDR1 SGHTA, CDR2 FQGTGA. The CDR3 loop is CASSLTSGSTDTQYF. DNA for the CDR3: TGTGCCAGCAGCTTGACTAGCGGGAGCACAGATACGCAGTATTTT.

In its sample, this clone was seen a few times. The junction does not match germline at one end; this may be a read error. The chain recombines TRBV27 with TRBJ2-3; TRBD2 aligns across 8 bases. In germline, CDR1 is MNHEY, CDR2 SMNVEV (reference sequence). The CDR3 is made up of 16 amino acids. The CDR3 spells CASSLGGGIPLAQIRF. The CDR3 DNA follows: TGTGCCAGCAGTTTGGGCGGGGGGATCCCTCTAGCACAGATCCGATTT.

V usage is TRBV10-3 and J usage is TRBJ1-1; D unresolved. CDR1 and CDR2 (germline): ENHRY, SYGVKD. The CDR3 has 14 amino acids. Trimming removed 4 bases at V and 4 bases at J, with 13 bases between. The CDR3 sequence: CAISGAGWGTEAFF. For the CDR3, the DNA is TGTGCCATCAGTGGGGCGGGGTGGGGCACTGAAGCTTTCTTT.

The V and J genes are TRBV28 and TRBJ2-5; D gene uncertain. CDR3 length equals 14 residues. V was shortened by 5 bases and J by 5 bases, with 15 bases between the two germline ends. From germline, CDR1 is MDHEN and CDR2 SYDVKM. Written as DNA, the CDR3 is TGTGCCAGCAGTCCGCCCCCTATGCGGGAGACCCAGTACTTC. It encodes CASSPPPMRETQYF.

In regard to this clone: Other nucleotide sequences in the sample specify the same CDR3. The chain carries TRBV19 and TRBJ2-1; 8 nucleotides match TRBD2. V shed 2 bases, J shed 4 bases, and the junction held 4 bases outside the gene matches. This CDR3 has 15 amino acids. Per germline, CDR1 LNHDA and CDR2 SQIVND (reference sequence). For the CDR3, the DNA is TGTGCCAGTAGTATATCCGGACTAGCTTACAATGAGCAGTTCTTC. It specifies CASSISGLAYNEQFF.

This rearrangement joins TRBV28 to TRBJ1-4; D perhaps matches TRBD1 (5 bases). Per the germline V gene, CDR1 is MDHEN and CDR2 is SYDVKM. Trimming removed 2 bases from V and 3 bases from J, with 10 bases in between. The CDR3 has 15 amino acids. The CDR3 nucleotides read TGTGCCAGCAGTTTAGCTGGGACGCCTAATGAAAAACTGTTTTTT. Protein: CASSLAGTPNEKLFF.

V and J are TRBV7-9 and TRBJ2-3; 11 positions match TRBD2. Germline trimming cut 5 bases from V and 0 bases from J; bases unmatched to any gene: 10. Germline CDR1 is SEHNR and CDR2 is FQNEAQ (reference sequence). This CDR3 has 18 residues. The CDR3 DNA reads TGTGCCAGCAGCCTCGGACTAGCGGGCTTAACTAGCACAGATACGCAGTATTTT. Translating gives CASSLGLAGLTSTDTQYF.

This clone was counted a single time. The V gene is TRBV7-2, the J gene TRBJ2-2; no definite D call. CDR1 is SGHTA, CDR2 FQGNSA, per germline. Trimming stripped 2 bases from V and 0 bases from J, with 7 bases between. This CDR3 is 15 amino acids long. The CDR3 sequence: CASSLFGPNTGELFF. As DNA, the CDR3 is TGTGCCAGCAGCTTATTTGGACCGAACACCGGGGAGCTGTTTTTT.